The clone carrying this T cell receptor (beta chain) was seen a handful of times. V was cut by 3 bases and J by 4 bases, with 10 bases left in between. The CDR3 sequence is 14 residues long. This entry is derived from a study of human T cells and chemical hapten exposure. Overall study context: Mostly female patients had alopecia areata, totalis or universalis.

In TCRdb, the RACE reads were re-called with MiXCR into one record per CDR3 protein. The sample records some 42,000 distinct CDR3 sequences, approximately 9.5% being singletons. Time point: patch test 2, 6 weeks after DPC sensitization. Treatment defined: therapeutic diphenylcyclopropenone sensitization with weekly scalp DPC. Total RNA extraction was carried out from unfractionated whole blood. This specimen was whole blood, taken in connection with sensitization to the hapten diphenylcyclopropenone (DPC). The origin of this receptor is a woman aged 30 to 39 with alopecia areata. Some clones in this sample may be carry-over from other donors' samples. The chain couples TRBV12-3 or TRBV12-4 to TRBJ2-1; D might be TRBD1 or TRBD2, each matching 5 bases. In DNA, the CDR3 is TGTGCCAGCAGTTTTTCCGGGGCTTACAATGAGCAGTTCTTC. As protein: CASSFSGAYNEQFF.